This T cell receptor beta chain was sequenced in a study of T cell responses to AZD1222 COVID-19 vaccine. The V end was cut by 1 base, the J end by 7 bases, with 14 bases between. The CDR3 runs to 15 residues. Per germline, CDR1 MGHRA and CDR2 YSYEKL. Libraries were prepared by immunoSEQ multiplex PCR; TCRdb keeps only in-frame clonotypes and omits some of them. The repertoire holds some 130,000 clones, with approximately 90% as singletons. General study results and limits: Donors were chiefly white British, with a greater number of females, and clonal diversity was perhaps underestimated. Only 5 or 6 individuals given AZD1222 were seropositive at baseline. A rise in Spike-specific TCR breadth and depth followed two AZD1222 doses.

In the case of this clone: Its matching antigen is unknown.

This chain joins TRBV4-1 and TRBJ2-1; unclear D gene. The TCR comes from an adult in good health. Sequencing was performed on peripheral blood, taken on day 0 of AZD1222 vaccination. The CDR3: CASSQVELSLNEQFF. Here the CDR3 DNA reads TGCGCCAGCAGCCAAGTGGAGTTATCACTGAATGAGCAGTTCTTC.